The source of this T cell receptor beta chain is a study of blood T cell repertoires in COVID-19 (dated by TCRdb to the early 2020s). At the level of the whole study: Samples covering the acute and convalescent phases of COVID-19 were provided by collaborators in the United States, Italy and Spain. The material from the prospective study consisted of cDNA or gDNA derived from T cells, B-cell-depleted T cells, or PBMCs. Deeply sampled blood TCRbeta repertoires from subjects exposed to, actively infected with, or recovered from COVID-19 were included in the dataset. The repertoires were released in a freely available public database meant as a resource for research on the immune response to SARS-CoV-2. Samples were obtained from the ongoing ImmuneRACE study (first 160 participants) and from about 1,300 subjects provided by 6 global collaborators. Sample metadata almost always included a de-identified subject ID, COVID-19 status, age in years and sex. Where available, HLA class I and class II types were obtained from metadata supplied by the sample provider rather than from assay-based typing. Broader findings and caveats from the paper: Clinical and demographic metadata were provided uncurated, with the amount varying by source and participant.

TCRbeta CDR3 regions were amplified from genomic DNA using the immunoSEQ Assay, a bias-controlled multiplex PCR. The paper's processing steps were these. Within the assay, amplification of reference gene primers was used to estimate how many nucleated cells each sample contained. To quantify the absolute abundance of each unique TCRbeta CDR3 rearrangement, sequence reads were collapsed and filtered. For each sample, productive Simpson clonality was calculated as the square root of Simpson's diversity index across productive rearrangements. Imported from immuneACCESS, the table was reduced by TCRdb to in-frame sequences with V and J called. These copies leave out some clones; in studies compared against another copy, an unresolved V gene accounts for under half, and the cause of the remainder is not known. That table is the source of V, J and clone size, and D and trimming were worked out from the DNA. For this sample the table gives around 330,000 clones, of which approximately 86% were detected only once. 8% to 9% of the sample lies in the top ten.

As concerns this clone: Its cognate antigen has yet to be identified. No base quality information exists; no much larger clone differs at one position.

Participants in the prospective study were enrolled through a virtual design, were aged about 18 to 90 years, and lived in 24 United States geographic areas. Cohort assignment in the prospective study relied on participant-reported clinical history from a screening survey and a study questionnaire. Recovered participants in ImmuneRACE Cohort 3 were defined as having two consecutive negative NP/OP PCR tests, clearance from a healthcare professional, or resolution of symptoms. Each participant in the prospective study had whole blood, serum and a nasopharyngeal or oropharyngeal swab collected by mobile phlebotomists. Additional blood draws and questionnaires over an approximately 2-month period could optionally be provided by prospective study participants. Before DNA extraction, blood samples from the prospective study were shipped at room temperature or frozen. The CDR3 has 14 amino acids, counting the end cysteine and phenylalanine. Only CDR3 DNA remains: 42 bases, in frame from the first base. Trimming accounts for 4 bases at V and 6 bases at J, while the number of junction bases matched to no gene is 6. CDR1 and CDR2 are read off the germline V gene as SGHDT and YYEEEE.

The source of this sequence is a woman between 18 and 29 years old who had recovered from COVID-19. The sample taken for sequencing was PBMCs or T cells enriched from blood (not recorded which). The V and J genes are TRBV5-6 and TRBJ1-3, with 8 junctional bases fitting TRBD1. The DNA is as follows: TGTGCCAGCAGCCGACAGGGGACGTCAAACACCATATATTTT. Its coded protein is CASSRQGTSNTIYF.